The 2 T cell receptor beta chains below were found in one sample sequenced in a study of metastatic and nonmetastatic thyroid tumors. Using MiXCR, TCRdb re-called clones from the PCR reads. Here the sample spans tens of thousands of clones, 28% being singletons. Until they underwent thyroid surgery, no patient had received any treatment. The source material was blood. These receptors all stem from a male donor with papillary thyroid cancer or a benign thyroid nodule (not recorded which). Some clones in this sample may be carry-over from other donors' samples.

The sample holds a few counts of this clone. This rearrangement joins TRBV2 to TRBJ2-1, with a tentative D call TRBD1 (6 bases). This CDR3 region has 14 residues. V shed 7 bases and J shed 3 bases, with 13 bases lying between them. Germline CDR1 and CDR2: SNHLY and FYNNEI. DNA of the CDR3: TGTGCCAGCAAGGAGGACAGCCACTACAATGAGCAGTTCTTC. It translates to CASKEDSHYNEQFF.

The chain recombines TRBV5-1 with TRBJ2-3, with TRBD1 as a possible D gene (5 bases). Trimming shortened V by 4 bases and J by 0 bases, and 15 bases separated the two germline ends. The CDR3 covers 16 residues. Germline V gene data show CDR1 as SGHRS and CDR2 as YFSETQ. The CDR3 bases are TGCGCCAGCAGCAAAGGACATGGGTCAAGCACAGATACGCAGTATTTT. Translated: CASSKGHGSSTDTQYF.